A selection of T cell receptor beta chains follows, all from one sample in a study of identifying expanded T cells in peripheral blood. Profiling relied on immunoSEQ multiplex PCR, and the TCRdb table lists in-frame clones only, not all of them. Of under 150,000 clones in the sample, 86% were seen once. The specimen sequenced was blood. These receptors all stem from a person aged 18 to 75 in good health. Both conserved end residues are part of each CDR3. Fields, in order: V gene, clone size, J gene, D gene, CDR3 protein, CDR3 DNA. A D gene is named only where the DNA matches it firmly. Only part of the rows carry a size: once, few, many, or a class if the clone is expanded.

TRBV7-3	-	TRBJ2-5	TRBD2	CASSPTSGRARTQYF	TGTGCCAGCAGCCCAACTAGCGGGAGGGCCCGAACCCAGTACTTC
TRBV5-1	-	TRBJ2-7	TRBD2	CASSRPRGREGSYEQYF	TGCGCCAGCAGCCGGCCCCGGGGGCGGGAGGGTTCCTACGAGCAGTACTTC
TRBV7-2	-	TRBJ2-2	TRBD2	CASSLISAGVSGELFF	TGTGCCAGCAGCTTAATCTCAGCGGGAGTGTCCGGGGAGCTGTTTTTT
TRBV5-1	-	TRBJ1-2	TRBD1	CASSLSTGDYGYTF	TGCGCCAGCAGCTTATCGACAGGGGACTATGGCTACACCTTC
TRBV10-3	-	TRBJ2-2	-	CAIRGQVTGELFF	TGTGCCATCCGGGGCCAGGTGACCGGGGAGCTGTTTTTT
TRBV9	-	TRBJ1-1	-	CASSAAVNTEAFF	TGTGCCAGCAGCGCCGCAGTGAACACTGAAGCTTTCTTT
TRBV7-8	-	TRBJ2-3	-	CASEGDTQYF	TGTGCCAGCGAAGGGGATACGCAGTATTTT
TRBV25-1	-	TRBJ1-6	-	CASSDSEDGGSPLHF	TGTGCCAGCAGTGACTCGGAGGATGGGGGATCACCCCTCCACTTT
TRBV11-3	-	TRBJ2-2	TRBD1	CASSLGQGSGELFF	TGTGCCAGCAGCTTGGGACAGGGATCCGGGGAGCTGTTTTTT
TRBV4-2	-	TRBJ2-7	-	CASSQDKGYEQYF	TGTGCCAGCAGCCAAGATAAGGGGTACGAGCAGTACTTC
TRBV10-2	few	TRBJ1-3	-	CASSEKDGSGNTIYF	TGCGCCAGCAGTGAAAAGGATGGCTCTGGAAACACCATATATTTT
TRBV11-3	-	TRBJ2-3	-	CASSYSQGDTQYF	TGTGCCAGCAGCTACAGCCAGGGGGATACGCAGTATTTT
TRBV5-1	-	TRBJ2-1	-	CASRGVSSEQFF	TGCGCCAGCAGGGGAGTCAGCAGTGAGCAGTTCTTC
TRBV19	-	TRBJ1-5	-	CASSFRVSQPQHF	TGTGCCAGTAGTTTCAGGGTTTCTCAGCCCCAGCATTTT